One TCR beta chain is described in this entry. What antigen it recognizes has not been identified. Nothing much larger sits one base from this clone, and base qualities are not available. The sample comes from a study of blood T cell repertoires in COVID-19 (dated by TCRdb to between 2020 and 2021). A note on the overall study: Samples covering the acute and convalescent phases of COVID-19 were provided by collaborators in the United States, Italy and Spain. The prospective study material was composed of cDNA or gDNA derived from T cells, B-cell-depleted T cells, or PBMCs. Deeply sampled blood TCRbeta repertoires from subjects exposed to, actively infected with, or recovered from COVID-19 were included in the dataset. A freely available public database, intended as a resource for researchers studying the immune response to SARS-CoV-2, is where the repertoires were released. Samples came from the ongoing ImmuneRACE study (first 160 participants) plus 1,254 subjects from 6 global collaborators. Sample metadata almost always included a de-identified subject ID, COVID-19 status, age in years and sex. Where HLA class I and class II types were available, the types were taken from metadata supplied by the sample provider, not from assay-based typing. Findings and caveats that apply to the study as a whole: Clinical and demographic metadata were provided uncurated, with the amount varying by source and participant.

The collaborating institutions used their own protocols to collect whole blood in K2EDTA tubes. For TCRbeta analysis, collaborators shipped samples as frozen whole blood, isolated PBMCs, or DNA extracted from either of those sample types. TCRbeta CDR3 regions were amplified from genomic DNA by means of the immunoSEQ Assay, a bias-controlled multiplex PCR. Processing in the source paper ran as follows. The number of nucleated cells in each sample was estimated from the amplification of reference gene primers within the assay. Sequence reads were collapsed and filtered to measure the absolute abundance of every unique TCRbeta CDR3 rearrangement. For each sample, productive Simpson clonality was calculated by taking the square root of Simpson's diversity index across productive rearrangements. This immuneACCESS table, as held by TCRdb, lists in-frame sequences with V and J called but not all clones. Of the missing ones, under half trace to an unresolved V gene in checked studies; the others have no known cause. V, J and clone size reflect that table, while D and trimming were determined from the DNA. This sample has about 130,000 clones in its table, and around 78% of those were observed once. 10% to 12% of the sample is in the top ten clones.

Material for sequencing was peripheral blood. The receptor was derived from a human donor in a cohort sampled during active COVID-19.

DNA sequence: TGTGCCAGCAGTAAGGGGACAGATCCGTACGAGCAGTACTTC. The translation is CASSKGTDPYEQYF. The chain is assembled from TRBV6-6 and TRBJ2-7, and 7 bases in between align with TRBD1. Trimmed from V: 5 bases; trimmed from J: 4 bases; junction bases lacking a gene match: 8. The CDR3 sequence holds 14 residues, the cysteine and phenylalanine included. CDR3 DNA is the only sequence kept; it has 42 bases, read in frame from the first base. Based on the germline V gene (reference sequence), the CDR1 and CDR2 sequences are MNHNY and SVGAGI.